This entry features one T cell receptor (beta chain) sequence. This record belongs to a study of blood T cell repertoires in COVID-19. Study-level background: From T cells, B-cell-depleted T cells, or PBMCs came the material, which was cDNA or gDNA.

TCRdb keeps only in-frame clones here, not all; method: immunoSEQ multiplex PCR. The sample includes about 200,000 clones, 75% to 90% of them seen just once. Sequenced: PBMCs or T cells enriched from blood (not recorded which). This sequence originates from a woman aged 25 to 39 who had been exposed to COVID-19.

The CDR3 loop reads CASRDYQKSSYNEQFF. The CDR3 DNA sequence: TGTGCCAGCAGAGACTATCAAAAGAGCTCCTACAATGAGCAGTTCTTC. The chain is built from TRBV2 and TRBJ2-1; TRBD2 might be the D (5 bases). Germline CDR1 reads SNHLY; CDR2 reads FYNNEI. The CDR3 is 16 residues long. Trimming left V 6 bases short and J 0 bases short, with 15 bases between. The full variable domain, in which reference TRBV2 and TRBJ2-1 provide the parts outside the CDR3, is EPEVTQTPSHQVTQMGQEVILRCVPISNHLYFYWYRQILGQKVEFLVSFYNNEISEKSEIFDDQFSVERPDGSNFTLKIRSTKLEDSAMYFCASRDYQKSSYNEQFFGPGTRLTVL.